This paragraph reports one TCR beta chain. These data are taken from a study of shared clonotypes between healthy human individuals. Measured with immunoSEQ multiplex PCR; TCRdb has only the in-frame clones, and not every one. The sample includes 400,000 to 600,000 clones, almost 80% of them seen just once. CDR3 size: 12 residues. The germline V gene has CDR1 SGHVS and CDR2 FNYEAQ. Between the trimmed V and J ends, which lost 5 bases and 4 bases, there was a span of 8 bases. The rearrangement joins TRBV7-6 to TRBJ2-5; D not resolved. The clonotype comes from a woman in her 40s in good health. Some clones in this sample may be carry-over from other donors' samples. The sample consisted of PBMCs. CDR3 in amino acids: CASSPTVETQYF. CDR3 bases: TGTGCCAGCAGCCCAACAGTAGAGACCCAGTACTTC.